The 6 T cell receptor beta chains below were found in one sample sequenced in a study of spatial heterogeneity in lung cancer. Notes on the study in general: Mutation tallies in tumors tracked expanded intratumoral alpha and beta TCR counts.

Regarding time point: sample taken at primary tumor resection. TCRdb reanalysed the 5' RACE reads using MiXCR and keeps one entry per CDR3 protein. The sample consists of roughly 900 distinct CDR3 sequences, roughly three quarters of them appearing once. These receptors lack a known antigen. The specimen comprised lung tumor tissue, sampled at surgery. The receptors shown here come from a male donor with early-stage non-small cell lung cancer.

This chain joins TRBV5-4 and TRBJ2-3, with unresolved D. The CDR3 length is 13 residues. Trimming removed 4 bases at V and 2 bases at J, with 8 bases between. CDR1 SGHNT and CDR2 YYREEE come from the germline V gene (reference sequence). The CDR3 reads CASSTGITDTQYF. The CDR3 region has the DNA TGTGCCAGCAGCACGGGTATCACAGATACGCAGTATTTT.

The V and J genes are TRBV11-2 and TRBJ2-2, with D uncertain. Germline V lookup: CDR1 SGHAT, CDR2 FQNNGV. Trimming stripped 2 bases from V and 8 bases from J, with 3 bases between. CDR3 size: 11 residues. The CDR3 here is CASSLIGELFF. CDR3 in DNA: TGTGCCAGCAGCTTAATAGGGGAGCTGTTTTTT. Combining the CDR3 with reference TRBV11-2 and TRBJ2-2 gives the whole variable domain EAGVAQSPRYKIIEKRQSVAFWCNPISGHATLYWYQQILGQGPKLLIQFQNNGVVDDSQLPKDRFSAERLKGVDSTLKIQPAKLEDSAVYLCASSLIGELFFGEGSRLTVL.

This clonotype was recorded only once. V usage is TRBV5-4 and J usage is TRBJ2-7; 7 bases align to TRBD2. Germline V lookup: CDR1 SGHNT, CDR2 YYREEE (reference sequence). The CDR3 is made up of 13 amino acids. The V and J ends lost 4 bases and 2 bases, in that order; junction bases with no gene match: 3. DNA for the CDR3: TGTGCCAGCAGCCTGGGAGGGACCTACGAGCAGTACTTC. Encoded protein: CASSLGGTYEQYF.

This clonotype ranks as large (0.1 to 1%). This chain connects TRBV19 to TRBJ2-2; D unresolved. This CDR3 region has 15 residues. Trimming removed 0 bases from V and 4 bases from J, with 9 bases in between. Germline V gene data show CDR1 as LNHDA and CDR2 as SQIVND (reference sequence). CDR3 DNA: TGTGCCAGTAGTATAGATAAATGGCGCACCGGGGAGCTGTTTTTT. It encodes CASSIDKWRTGELFF.

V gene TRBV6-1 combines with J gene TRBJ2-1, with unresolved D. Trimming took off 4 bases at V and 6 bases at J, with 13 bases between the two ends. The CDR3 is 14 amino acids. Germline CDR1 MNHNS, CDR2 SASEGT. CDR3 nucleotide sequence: TGTGCCAGCAGTGTACGGGCCCCTTTCAATGAGCAGTTCTTC. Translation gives CASSVRAPFNEQFF.

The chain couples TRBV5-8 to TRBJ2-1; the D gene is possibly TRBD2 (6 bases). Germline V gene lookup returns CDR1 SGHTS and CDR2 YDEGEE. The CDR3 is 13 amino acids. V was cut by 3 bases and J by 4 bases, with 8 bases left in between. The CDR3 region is CASSYGLYNEQFF. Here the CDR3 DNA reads TGTGCCAGCAGCTACGGACTATACAATGAGCAGTTCTTC.